A single sample is the source of the 27 T cell receptor beta chains below, sequenced in a study of cytomegalovirus exposure and HLA in healthy donors (dated by TCRdb to 2017 to 2019). Library preparation used the immunoSEQ multiplex PCR assay. For the multiplex PCR, a mixture combining 60 forward primers for TCR Vbeta segments and 13 reverse primers for TCR Jbeta segments was used. TCRdb retrieved this table from immuneACCESS and kept in-frame rearrangements only. Not all clones are present; in checked studies, unresolved V genes account for under half, and no reason is known for the remainder. The sample table holds 55,000 to 65,000 clones, of which around three quarters were seen once. Together, the top ten hold about 3.3% of the sample. The sample taken for sequencing was PBMCs. Source of these receptors: a woman between 40 and 55 years old in good health and CMV-seropositive.

This chain links TRBV11-3 with TRBJ2-7; D possibly corresponds to TRBD2 (6 bases). The V end lost 5 bases, the J end lost 3 bases, and 11 bases lay between the germline ends. Germline lookup yields CDR1 SGHNT and CDR2 YENEEA. This CDR3 has 13 residues. The CDR3, as DNA: TGTGCCAGCAGCCCGGGGGTAGGCTACGAGCAGTACTTC. Amino acid sequence: CASSPGVGYEQYF.

V gene TRBV19 combines with J gene TRBJ2-1; 12 bases match TRBD2. Unmatched junction bases numbered 4, after V lost 4 bases and J lost 9 bases. The CDR3 consists of 14 residues. The germline V gene has CDR1 LNHDA and CDR2 SQIVND (reference sequence). The CDR3: CASSTSGGASEQFF. DNA of the CDR3: TGTGCCAGTAGTACTAGCGGGGGGGCAAGTGAGCAGTTCTTC.

V gene TRBV7-9 combines with J gene TRBJ2-7; 9 nucleotides agree with TRBD1. CDR1 is SEHNR, CDR2 FQNEAQ, per germline (reference sequence). The CDR3 sequence is 18 residues long. The V and J ends lost 5 bases and 2 bases, in that order; junction bases with no gene match: 16. CDR3 protein: CASSPQQGTGYRTYEQYF. DNA for the CDR3: TGTGCCAGCAGCCCACAGCAGGGGACAGGGTACAGGACCTACGAGCAGTACTTC.

This chain uses TRBV27 with TRBJ2-5; weak D call: TRBD2 (5 bases). Per the germline V gene, CDR1 is MNHEY and CDR2 is SMNVEV (reference sequence). The CDR3 is 14 amino acids. V lost 3 bases, J lost 4 bases, and 12 bases lay in between. The CDR3 nucleotides are TGTGCCAGCAGTTTGGTGGGGAGCGTAGAGACCCAGTACTTC. Encoded protein: CASSLVGSVETQYF.

The chain uses TRBV2 and TRBJ2-3; TRBD2 matches at 12 bases. The CDR3 loop spans 16 amino acids. V dropped 10 bases and J dropped 4; count of bases not matched to a gene: 12. Germline CDR1 is SNHLY and CDR2 is FYNNEI. CDR3 sequence reads: CATQRTSGASADTQYF. The CDR3, as DNA: TGTGCCACCCAACGGACTAGCGGGGCTTCGGCAGATACGCAGTATTTT.

The rearrangement joins TRBV6-1 to TRBJ1-1, with D possibly TRBD1 on 6 matching bases. The ends were cut back, 8 bases at V and 5 bases at J, with 15 bases in the middle. CDR3 length equals 13 residues. Germline V CDR1 and CDR2: MNHNS, SASEGT. DNA for the CDR3: TGTGCCAGCGAACGGGAGGGGGGAACTGAAGCTTTCTTT. Its protein is CASEREGGTEAFF.

The rearrangement joins TRBV7-2 to TRBJ1-3; 11 positions agree with TRBD1. The CDR3 spans 17 residues. Germline V gene data show CDR1 as SGHTA and CDR2 as FQGNSA. With V trimmed by 1 base and J by 2 bases, 4 bases remained unmatched. CDR3 region: CASSLGGQGATGNTIYF. CDR3 in DNA: TGTGCCAGCAGCTTAGGTGGACAGGGGGCTACTGGAAACACCATATATTTT.

The J gene is TRBJ2-3, the V gene TRBV11-2; possible D gene TRBD2, 5 bases. CDR1 is SGHAT and CDR2 is FQNNGV in the germline V gene. This CDR3 is 12 amino acids long. Trimming removed 1 base at V and 6 bases at J, with 5 bases between. The CDR3 region is CASSLGGDTQYF. For the CDR3, the DNA is TGTGCCAGCAGCTTAGGAGGGGATACGCAGTATTTT.

The rearrangement uses TRBV6-5 and TRBJ1-1; D may be TRBD1 (5 bases). Trimming shortened V by 6 bases and J by 9 bases, and 14 bases separated the two germline ends. The CDR3 sequence is 12 residues long. Germline V gives CDR1 MNHEY, CDR2 SVGAGI. The CDR3 nucleotides are TGTGCCAGCAGCAACCGAGGACAAAAAGCTTTCTTT. Its protein product is CASSNRGQKAFF.

The genes are TRBV9 and TRBJ2-5; weak D call: TRBD1 (5 bases). The CDR3 covers 14 residues. With 4 bases removed from V and 4 bases from J, the gap between germline ends came to 14 bases. Germline assignment: CDR1 SGDLS and CDR2 YYNGEE. In DNA, the CDR3 is TGTGCCAGCAGCCAGAGACCCACAGGAGAGACCCAGTACTTC. Its protein product is CASSQRPTGETQYF.

The chain couples TRBV7-3 to TRBJ1-1; perhaps TRBD1 as D (6 bases). CDR1 is SGHTA, CDR2 FQGTGA, per germline. Trimming stripped 5 bases from V and 7 bases from J, with 11 bases between. The CDR3 contains 12 residues. CDR3 bases: TGTGCCAGCAGCCCGCGGACAGTTGAAGCTTTCTTT. It translates to CASSPRTVEAFF.

The chain recombines TRBV7-2 with TRBJ2-1, with D maybe TRBD2 (5 bases). Germline V gene data show CDR1 as SGHTA and CDR2 as FQGNSA. CDR3 length equals 13 residues. V dropped 5 bases and J dropped 9 bases, with 14 bases sitting between them. The CDR3 bases are TGTGCCAGCAGCCTTAGAGCGGCCGGTGAGCAGTTCTTC. Translated: CASSLRAAGEQFF.

The V gene is TRBV15, the J gene TRBJ1-1, with D maybe TRBD1 (5 bases). Germline CDR1 reads LNHNV; CDR2 reads YYDKDF (reference sequence). Trimming stripped 4 bases from V and 10 bases from J, with 19 bases between. This CDR3 contains 14 residues. The CDR3 nucleotides are TGTGCCACCAGCAAAATCGGACGGGGGGATGTAGCTTTCTTT. Translating it yields CATSKIGRGDVAFF.

V usage is TRBV5-6 and J usage is TRBJ2-7, with TRBD1 identical over 7 bases. Germline CDR1 reads SGHDT; CDR2 reads YYEEEE. CDR3 length: 13 residues. Trimming removed 4 bases from V and 5 bases from J; junction bases left unmatched: 6. CDR3 protein: CASSPGQTNEQYF. CDR3 nucleotide sequence: TGTGCCAGCAGCCCGGGACAGACAAACGAGCAGTACTTC.

This rearrangement joins TRBV14 to TRBJ2-3; TRBD2 agrees at 11 bases. With 0 bases clipped from V and 5 bases from J, the junction kept 10 bases outside the gene matches. Germline CDR1 is SGHDN and CDR2 is FVKESK. The CDR3 sequence is 18 residues long. The CDR3 nucleotides read TGTGCCAGCAGCCAAGAAGGCTTAGCGGGGGGGCATGGAGATACGCAGTATTTT. The encoded protein is CASSQEGLAGGHGDTQYF.

This sequence joins TRBV6-4 and TRBJ2-3; maybe TRBD1 (6 bases). In germline, CDR1 is MRHNA, CDR2 SNTAGT. Trimming pared 3 bases from V and 3 bases from J, leaving 10 bases between. The CDR3 loop spans 14 amino acids. CDR3: CASSDRGWTDTQYF. The CDR3 DNA reads TGTGCCAGCAGTGATAGGGGGTGGACAGATACGCAGTATTTT.

The chain links TRBV2 to TRBJ1-2; D possibly corresponds to TRBD1 (5 bases). Between the trimmed V and J ends, which lost 6 bases and 5 bases, there was a span of 25 bases. Germline V lookup: CDR1 SNHLY, CDR2 FYNNEI. This CDR3 region has 17 residues. CDR3 DNA sequence: TGTGCCAGCAGCGCTTGGGGCGAACGGGGAGGCGGGTATGGCTACACCTTC. Residues: CASSAWGERGGGYGYTF.

The chain employs TRBV29-1 and TRBJ2-7; 8 bases fit TRBD1. The J segment lost 4 bases and the V segment lost 3 bases, leaving 11 bases of the junction unmatched. This CDR3 is built from 15 residues. CDR1 is SQVTM and CDR2 is ANQGSEA in the germline V gene. CDR3 nucleotides: TGCAGCGTTGAGAACCGCGGACAGGGTAGATACGAGCAGTACTTC. It encodes CSVENRGQGRYEQYF.

The chain recombines TRBV19 with TRBJ2-1; a weak D match, TRBD2 (5 bases). This CDR3 has 13 amino acids. V dropped 6 bases and J dropped 10 bases, with 16 bases sitting between them. CDR1 is LNHDA and CDR2 is SQIVND in the germline V gene (reference sequence). CDR3 DNA sequence: TGTGCCAGTAGGCTAGCAGCGGAATACGAGCAGTTCTTC. It is translated as CASRLAAEYEQFF.

This clone has only one observation. The CDR3 DNA follows: TGCGCCAGCAGCCAAGATCCCGGACAGGGGCACGATCAGCCCCAGCATTTT. This translates into CASSQDPGQGHDQPQHF. The V gene is TRBV4-3, the J gene TRBJ1-5, with 9 positions matching TRBD1. J was trimmed by 5 bases and V by 0 bases; bases with no gene match: 8. Per germline, CDR1 LGHNA and CDR2 YSLEER. The CDR3 is 17 residues long.

The V gene is TRBV19, the J gene TRBJ1-3, with TRBD1 as a possible D gene (5 bases). This CDR3 is built from 17 residues. Per germline, CDR1 LNHDA and CDR2 SQIVND (reference sequence). V was cut by 3 bases and J by 0 bases, with 15 bases left in between. Here the CDR3 reads CASSIFLGDSSGNTIYF. The CDR3 region has the DNA TGTGCCAGTAGTATCTTTCTAGGGGATAGCTCTGGAAACACCATATATTTT.

This clone was counted a few times. The rearrangement links TRBV12-5 to TRBJ2-3, with D perhaps TRBD1 (6 bases). The V gene's germline CDR1 is LGHNT and CDR2 FRNRAP. This CDR3 comprises 14 residues. With 0 bases removed from V and 4 bases from J, the gap between germline ends came to 8 bases. CDR3: CASGLVAGADTQYF. In DNA, the CDR3 is TGTGCTAGTGGTTTGGTAGCAGGGGCAGATACGCAGTATTTT.

The V gene is TRBV7-8, the J gene TRBJ1-6, with 8 bases lining up with TRBD1. Germline lookup yields CDR1 SGHVS and CDR2 FQNEAQ. J gave up 6 bases and V 6 bases, and 7 bases lay outside the gene matches. This CDR3 is 15 amino acids long. The CDR3 nucleotides are TGTGCCAGCAGACTCGACAGGGGCCGTAATTCACCCCTCCACTTT. Translated, it gives CASRLDRGRNSPLHF.

V gene TRBV2 combines with J gene TRBJ2-1; TRBD2 matches 7 bases. The V gene end was trimmed by 8 bases and the J gene end by 0 bases; junction bases not matched to a gene: 1. The CDR3 totals 13 residues. Germline-derived CDR1 and CDR2 are SNHLY and FYNNEI. The CDR3 DNA sequence: TGTGCCAGCGGGGGGGGCTCCTACAATGAGCAGTTCTTC. This codes for CASGGGSYNEQFF.

The CDR3 loop reads CASSFELNEKLFF. Written as DNA, the CDR3 is TGCGCCAGCAGCTTTGAACTAAATGAAAAACTGTTTTTT. The V call is TRBV5-1, the J call TRBJ1-4; D unclear. The germline V and J ends were trimmed by 2 bases and 5 bases, with 7 bases remaining between them. The CDR3 length is 13 residues. Per the germline V gene, CDR1 is SGHRS and CDR2 is YFSETQ.

This clone occurred a few times. The V gene is TRBV29-1, the J gene TRBJ1-1, with 11 bases matching TRBD1. Trimming at V came to 7 bases and at J to 10 bases, leaving 11 bases not matched to a gene. CDR3 length equals 13 residues. Germline V gene data show CDR1 as SQVTM and CDR2 as ANQGSEA. CDR3 sequence reads: CSGAGTGGFGAFF. CDR3 nucleotide sequence: TGCAGCGGGGCGGGGACAGGGGGTTTCGGAGCTTTCTTT. Full variable domain (missing parts from reference TRBV29-1 and TRBJ1-1): SAVISQKPSRDICQRGTSLTIQCQVDSQVTMMFWYRQQPGQSLTLIATANQGSEATYESGFVIDKFPISRPNLTFSTLTVSNMSPEDSSIYLCSGAGTGGFGAFFGQGTRLTVV.

V usage is TRBV5-1 and J usage is TRBJ2-1; a weak D match, TRBD2 (5 bases). The length of the CDR3 is 17 residues. The V end was cut by 0 bases, the J end by 7 bases, with 20 bases between. Germline loops: CDR1 SGHRS, CDR2 YFSETQ. The CDR3 nucleotides read TGCGCCAGCAGCTTGGCTGAAAAGCGGACGGAGGCGAATGAGCAGTTCTTC. Translation: CASSLAEKRTEANEQFF.